The 27 T cell receptor beta chains listed next were all sequenced from one sample in a study of regulatory T cells in long-lasting Graves disease (dated by TCRdb to the early 2020s). Taken with the paper, the label for time point translates to: persistent/refractory GD, antithyroid drugs over 5 years with positive TRAb. RNA was extracted from PBMCs in TRIzol for both TCR sequencing and RNA sequencing. The library was obtained by multiplex PCR. TCRdb records Illumina HiSeq 4000 as the sequencer. To build TCR beta libraries, CDR3 regions were amplified by Arm-PCR using iRepertoire HTBI primers. TCRdb redid the processing of the public reads, applying fastp at Q25 and MiXCR, and retained in-frame beta chains. Rows with one shared CDR3 protein collapse into an entry with the most common genes and DNA. The sample includes roughly 300,000 distinct CDR3 sequences, with around 19% observed a single time. The ten largest clones represent less than 35% of the sample.

The sample consisted of peripheral blood mononuclear cells (PBMCs), taken when the disease was refractory, from a patient treated with antithyroid drugs. The receptors come from a female donor with Graves disease.

The table lists this clonotype with a few counts. The chain combines TRBV5-1 with TRBJ1-5; no clear D. Trimming took 7 bases from V and 5 from J, leaving 7 bases between them. Germline-derived CDR1 and CDR2 are SGHRS and YFSETQ. The CDR3 covers 11 residues. CDR3 protein: CASSRDQPQHF. The CDR3 bases are TGCGCCAGCTCAAGGGATCAGCCCCAGCATTTT.

There are many counts of this clonotype. At one end the junction does not follow the germline gene, possibly because of a read error. V and J are TRBV11-3 and TRBJ2-4, with D perhaps matching TRBD2 (5 bases). The CDR3 loop spans 13 amino acids. Germline lookup yields CDR1 SGHNT and CDR2 YENEEA. The CDR3 is CASSLGEAGVQKF. The DNA of the CDR3 is TGTGCCAGCAGCTTAGGGGAAGCCGGGGTCCAAAAGTTC.

This clonotype was seen many times. The chain uses TRBV7-2 and TRBJ2-2; D ambiguous. Germline V gene sequence: CDR1 SGHTA, CDR2 FQGNSA. Trimming stripped 1 base from V and 2 bases from J, with 5 bases between. The CDR3 loop spans 14 amino acids. Here the CDR3 DNA reads TGTGCCAGCAGCTTAGTATTTAACACCGGGGAGCTGTTTTTT. This sequence encodes CASSLVFNTGELFF.

This clonotype appeared many times. The CDR3 DNA reads as TGTGCCAGCAGCCGACTCGCGGGGCCGAAGACCCAGTACTTC. The encoded protein is CASSRLAGPKTQYF. The J gene is TRBJ2-5, the V gene TRBV11-2; weak D call: TRBD2 (6 bases). CDR1 and CDR2 from the germline V gene are SGHAT and FQNNGV. Trimming took off 5 bases at V and 6 bases at J, with 16 bases between the two ends. There are 14 residues in the CDR3.

This clonotype turned up a few times. The chain employs TRBV18 and TRBJ1-5, with 9 bases identical to TRBD1. V dropped 0 bases and J dropped 4; count of bases not matched to a gene: 4. The CDR3 consists of 16 residues. Germline lookup yields CDR1 KGHSH and CDR2 LQKENI. In nucleotides, the CDR3 is TGTGCCAGCTCACCACCCGGGACAGGGTTTAATCAGCCCCAGCATTTT. This translates into CASSPPGTGFNQPQHF.

This clonotype was seen many times. J is TRBJ2-7 and V is TRBV19, with D possibly TRBD1 on 6 matching bases. The CDR3 covers 13 residues. Germline CDR1 reads LNHDA; CDR2 reads SQIVND (reference sequence). V gave up 3 bases and J gave up 5 bases, with 11 bases separating them. The CDR3 region has the DNA TGTGCCAGTAGTATCGGTGGGGACAACGAGCAGTACTTC. This encodes CASSIGGDNEQYF.

The chain recombines TRBV30 with TRBJ2-5; TRBD1 matches 9 bases. Trimming at V came to 2 bases and at J to 2 bases, leaving 9 bases not matched to a gene. The CDR3 extends over 16 amino acids. Germline V gives CDR1 GTSNPN, CDR2 SVGIG (reference sequence). The CDR3 protein is CAWSKGDRVSQETQYF. CDR3 bases: TGTGCCTGGAGTAAAGGGGACAGGGTGTCTCAAGAGACCCAGTACTTC.

This rearrangement joins TRBV18 to TRBJ2-2; TRBD1 is a possible D gene (5 bases). V lost 4 bases and J 7 bases, leaving 13 bases between the germline ends. Germline CDR1 and CDR2: KGHSH and LQKENI. The CDR3 covers 14 residues. The CDR3 nucleotides are TGTGCCAGCTCACTGGGCAGGGCAGGCGGGGAGCTGTTTTTT. Its protein product is CASSLGRAGGELFF.

The gene calls are TRBV6-2 or TRBV6-3 and TRBJ2-7, with TRBD2 matching 8 bases. Germline assignment: CDR1 MNHEY and CDR2 SVGEGT. J lost 6 bases, V lost 0 bases, and 10 bases had no gene match. This CDR3 spans 16 amino acids. The DNA of the CDR3 is TGTGCCAGCAGTTACTCGTTTACGGGAGGGCAGCGCGAGCAGTACTTC. It yields the protein CASSYSFTGGQREQYF.

This clonotype was detected a few times. The chain has TRBV7-9 and TRBJ1-4, with a possible D match to TRBD1 (5 bases). CDR1 and CDR2 (germline): SEHNR, FQNEAQ (reference sequence). Trimming removed 3 bases at V and 0 bases at J, with 17 bases between. The CDR3 runs 18 residues. The CDR3 reads CASSFGRRGPSTNEKLFF. In nucleotides, the CDR3 is TGTGCCAGCAGCTTCGGACGGAGGGGACCCTCAACTAATGAAAAACTGTTTTTT.

This clonotype was counted ten times or more. The junction differs from germline at one of its ends, possibly a read error. This sequence joins TRBV11-2 and TRBJ2-7; no firm D call. CDR1 and CDR2 from the germline V gene are SGHAT and FQNNGV. The CDR3 is made up of 13 amino acids. The CDR3 reads CASSLAASYEQYF. The CDR3 coding sequence is TGTGCCAGCAGTTTAGCTGCCTCCTACGAGCAGTACTTC.

This clonotype was seen a handful of times. V gene TRBV5-6 combines with J gene TRBJ1-2, with 7 bases identical to TRBD1. V lost 2 bases and J lost 7; bases outside the gene matches: 11. Germline loops: CDR1 SGHDT, CDR2 YYEEEE. The CDR3 runs 15 residues. Here the CDR3 reads CASSFQQGTIGGYTF. Written as DNA, the CDR3 is TGTGCCAGCAGCTTCCAACAGGGGACTATCGGTGGCTACACCTTC. The full variable domain, rest sourced from reference TRBV5-6 and TRBJ1-2, is DAGVTQSPTHLIKTRGQQVTLRCSPKSGHDTVSWYQQALGQGPQFIFQYYEEEERQRGNFPDRFSGHQFPNYSSELNVNALLLGDSALYLCASSFQQGTIGGYTFGSGTRLTVV.

This clonotype was found a few times. This chain uses TRBV20-1 with TRBJ2-7; D remains ambiguous. Germline V gene lookup returns CDR1 DFQATT and CDR2 SNEGSKA (reference sequence). Trimming stripped 6 bases from V and 4 bases from J, with 13 bases between. This CDR3 has 12 residues. The CDR3 DNA reads as TGCAGTGCACCTGCTCAGAGGTACGAGCAGTACTTC. It specifies CSAPAQRYEQYF.

This clonotype was counted ten times or more. This chain uses TRBV10-3 with TRBJ2-7, with 9 nucleotides matching TRBD1. With V trimmed by 2 bases and J by 6 bases, 8 bases remained unmatched. The CDR3 extends over 15 amino acids. The germline V gene has CDR1 ENHRY and CDR2 SYGVKD. The CDR3 here is CAISERTGQGLEQYF. The CDR3 nucleotides read TGTGCCATCAGTGAGAGAACGGGACAGGGACTCGAGCAGTACTTC.

The chain combines TRBV7-2 with TRBJ1-1; the D is unclear. Per germline, CDR1 SGHTA and CDR2 FQGNSA. The V end was cut by 5 bases, the J end by 0 bases, with 16 bases between. The CDR3 is 16 residues long. Here the CDR3 reads CASSPNPAAMNTEAFF. CDR3 nucleotide sequence: TGTGCCAGCAGCCCGAACCCCGCAGCCATGAACACTGAAGCTTTCTTT.

The chain recombines TRBV29-1 with TRBJ2-7; D uncertain. CDR3 length: 12 amino acids. The V end was cut by 6 bases, the J end by 3 bases, with 12 bases between. Germline V gene sequence: CDR1 SQVTM, CDR2 ANQGSEA. Here the CDR3 reads CSVRLGRYEQYF. The CDR3 nucleotides read TGCAGCGTCCGGCTAGGCCGCTACGAGCAGTACTTC.

With regard to this clonotype: A read error is possible here, since a much larger clone lies one base away. J is TRBJ2-7 and V is TRBV6-1; a weak D match, TRBD2 (7 bases). The length of the CDR3 is 15 residues. Looked up from germline, CDR1 is MNHNS and CDR2 is SASEGT. The ends were cut back, 8 bases at V and 2 bases at J, with 19 bases in the middle. The CDR3 bases are TGTGCCAGCGGTCGAAAGGGGGGGGTCCCCTACGAGCAGTACTTC. As protein: CASGRKGGVPYEQYF.

This clonotype came up many times. This sequence joins TRBV28 and TRBJ1-2; 8 bases line up with TRBD1. Per germline, CDR1 MDHEN and CDR2 SYDVKM. The CDR3 is 13 amino acids. The V and J ends lost 8 bases and 5 bases, in that order; junction bases with no gene match: 7. The CDR3 DNA follows: TGTGCCAGCGGGCTCAGGGGGCCTTATGGCTACACCTTC. Its translation is CASGLRGPYGYTF.

In this sample, this clonotype turned up many times. The chain has TRBV11-2 and TRBJ1-3; no clear D gene. Deletions cut 6 bases from V and 3 bases from J, with 3 bases between. Germline CDR1 reads SGHAT; CDR2 reads FQNNGV. The CDR3 consists of 11 residues. In nucleotides, the CDR3 is TGTGCCAGCAGTTTTGGAAACACCATATATTTT. Its protein is CASSFGNTIYF.

The sample holds many counts of this clonotype. J is TRBJ2-7 and V is TRBV7-3, with 8 bases fitting TRBD1. The junction had 7 bases not matched to a gene; V was cut back by 5 bases and J by 4 bases. The germline CDR1 and CDR2 sequences are SGHTA and FQGTGA. The CDR3 is 14 amino acids. CDR3 nucleotide sequence: TGTGCCAGCAGCAGACAGGGGCGGCTGTACGAGCAGTACTTC. This gives the protein CASSRQGRLYEQYF.

This clonotype was found many times. V and J are TRBV12-3 or TRBV12-4 and TRBJ1-1; D possibly corresponds to TRBD1 (5 bases). Deletions cut 1 base from V and 3 bases from J, with 15 bases between. The CDR3 extends over 16 amino acids. CDR3 sequence (DNA): TGTGCCAGCAGTTTAGGGGGCTGGGCAGATCACACTGAAGCTTTCTTT. Translated, it gives CASSLGGWADHTEAFF.

This clonotype was observed many times. The chain links TRBV18 to TRBJ2-7, with D perhaps matching TRBD1 (5 bases). This CDR3 is built from 13 residues. Per the germline V gene, CDR1 is KGHSH and CDR2 is LQKENI. Trimming pared 4 bases from V and 3 bases from J, leaving 10 bases between. CDR3 protein: CASSHDSFYEQYF. The CDR3 DNA sequence: TGTGCCAGCTCACATGACAGCTTCTACGAGCAGTACTTC.

This clonotype was detected many times. The V gene is TRBV7-2, the J gene TRBJ1-5; TRBD1 might be the D (5 bases). The V end was cut by 4 bases, the J end by 3 bases, with 10 bases between. The germline CDR1 and CDR2 sequences are SGHTA and FQGNSA. The CDR3 extends over 14 amino acids. The CDR3, as DNA: TGTGCCAGCAGCTCCCGACAGTTCAATCAGCCCCAGCATTTT. Its protein is CASSSRQFNQPQHF.

In its sample, this clonotype was seen many times. The chain couples TRBV12-3 or TRBV12-4 to TRBJ2-6; no firm D call. This CDR3 has 14 amino acids. Trimming pared 6 bases from V and 0 bases from J, leaving 6 bases between. The CDR3 is CASSLSSGANVLTF. The CDR3 DNA follows: TGTGCCAGCAGCTTAAGCTCTGGGGCCAACGTCCTGACTTTC.

This clonotype was counted at least ten times. This chain connects TRBV6-1 to TRBJ1-2; maybe TRBD1 (6 bases). The germline gives CDR1 MNHNS, CDR2 SASEGT. The germline V and J ends were trimmed by 6 bases and 10 bases, with 12 bases remaining between them. The CDR3 spans 11 residues. CDR3 nucleotides: TGTGCCAGCAGATCAACAGGGTCCTACACCTTC. Translating it yields CASRSTGSYTF.

This clonotype came up many times. The chain uses TRBV29-1 and TRBJ1-2, with TRBD1 matching 7 bases. Germline V CDR1 and CDR2: SQVTM, ANQGSEA. V was clipped by 4 bases and J by 3 bases; unmatched bases: 2. The CDR3 loop spans 12 amino acids. As DNA, the CDR3 is TGCAGCGTTGCAGGGACAGACTATGGCTACACCTTC. Its translation is CSVAGTDYGYTF.

This clonotype was recorded many times. The chain couples TRBV27 to TRBJ1-5; tentatively, D is TRBD1 (5 bases). This CDR3 region has 13 residues. V gave up 6 bases and J gave up 5 bases, with 11 bases separating them. Germline assignment: CDR1 MNHEY and CDR2 SMNVEV (reference sequence). The CDR3 sequence is CASRFRVYQPQHF. The CDR3 DNA reads as TGTGCCAGCAGGTTCAGGGTTTATCAGCCCCAGCATTTT.